This record concerns one T cell receptor beta chain sequence. Its antigen is as yet unknown. This sample is part of a study of identical twins. Study findings and constraints: The study based its conclusions on cross-sectional statistical analysis and did not follow the same donors. Insertions ran lower in abundant cord blood beta clonotypes, though not in memory repertoires.

Germline CDR1 MDHEN, CDR2 SYDVKM. This CDR3 is built from 14 residues. With 6 bases removed from V and 2 bases from J, the gap between germline ends came to 10 bases. Addition of a universal primer site occurred through template switching, and cDNA carried unique molecular identifiers. Via MiXCR, TCRdb re-called the 5' RACE reads, giving one row per CDR3 protein. The table shows 1.5 million to 2 million distinct CDR3 sequences, with under 35% occurring only once. This chain uses TRBV28 with TRBJ2-2; D uncertain. The TCR comes from a newborn girl in good health. The sequencing sample was made of cord blood. The CDR3 nucleotides are TGTGCCAGCAGGAGTCGGCTAAACACCGGGGAGCTGTTTTTT. Residues: CASRSRLNTGELFF.